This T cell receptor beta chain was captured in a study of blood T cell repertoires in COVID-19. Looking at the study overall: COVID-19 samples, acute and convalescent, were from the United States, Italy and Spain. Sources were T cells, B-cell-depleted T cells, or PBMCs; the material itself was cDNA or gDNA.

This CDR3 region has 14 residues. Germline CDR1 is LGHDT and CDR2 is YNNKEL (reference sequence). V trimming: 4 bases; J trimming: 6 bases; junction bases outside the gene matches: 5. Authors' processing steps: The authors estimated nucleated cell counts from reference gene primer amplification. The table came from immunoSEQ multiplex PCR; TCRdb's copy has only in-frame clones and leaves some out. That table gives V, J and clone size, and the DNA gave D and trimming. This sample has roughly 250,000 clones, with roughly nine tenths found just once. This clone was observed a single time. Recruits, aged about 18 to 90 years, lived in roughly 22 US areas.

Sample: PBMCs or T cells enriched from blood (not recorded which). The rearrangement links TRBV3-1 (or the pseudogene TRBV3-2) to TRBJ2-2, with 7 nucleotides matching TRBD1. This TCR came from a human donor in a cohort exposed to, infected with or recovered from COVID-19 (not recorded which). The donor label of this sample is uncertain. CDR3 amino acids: CASSPRQGAGELFF. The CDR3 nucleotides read TGTGCCAGCAGCCCGAGACAGGGTGCCGGGGAGCTGTTTTTT.